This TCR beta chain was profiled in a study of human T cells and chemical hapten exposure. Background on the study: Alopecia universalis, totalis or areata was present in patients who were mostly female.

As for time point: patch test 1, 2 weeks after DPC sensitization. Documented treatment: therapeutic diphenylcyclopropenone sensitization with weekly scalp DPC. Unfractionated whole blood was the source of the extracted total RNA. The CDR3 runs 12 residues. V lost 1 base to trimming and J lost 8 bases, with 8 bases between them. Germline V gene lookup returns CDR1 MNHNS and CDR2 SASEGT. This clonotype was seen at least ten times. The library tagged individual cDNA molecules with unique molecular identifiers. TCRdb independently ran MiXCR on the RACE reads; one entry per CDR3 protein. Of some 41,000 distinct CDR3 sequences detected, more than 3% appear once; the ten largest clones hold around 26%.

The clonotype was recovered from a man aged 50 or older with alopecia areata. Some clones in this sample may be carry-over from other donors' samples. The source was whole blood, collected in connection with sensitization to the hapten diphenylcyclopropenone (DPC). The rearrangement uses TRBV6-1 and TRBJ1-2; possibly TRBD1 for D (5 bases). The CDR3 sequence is CASSEGGRGYTF. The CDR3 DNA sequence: TGTGCCAGCAGTGAAGGGGGCCGAGGCTACACCTTC.